These T cell receptor beta chains were read from a single sample in a study of T cell changes during pregnancy in multiple sclerosis. Some clones are missing from TCRdb's copy, which holds only in-frame ones; the method was immunoSEQ multiplex PCR. Here the sample spans about 17,000 clones, approximately 91% being singletons. The sequenced sample was CD8+ T cells from peripheral blood mononuclear cells, obtained after pregnancy. The origin of the receptors is a female donor in good health, enrolled as a control in a pregnancy study. CDR3s include the opening cysteine and the closing phenylalanine or tryptophan. The D gene is left open where the match is weak. Size is omitted from some rows. Given values are once, few, many or a class for expanded clones.

CDR3 DNA: TGCGCCAGCAGCCCCGAGGGAAGCTATGGCTACACCTTC
CDR3 protein: CASSPEGSYGYTF
D gene: .
clone size: .
V gene: TRBV4-1
J gene: TRBJ1-2

CDR3 DNA: TGTGCCAGCAGTTTCCAGGGGTTTAATTCACCCCTCCACTTT
CDR3 protein: CASSFQGFNSPLHF
D gene: .
clone size: .
V gene: TRBV27
J gene: TRBJ1-6

CDR3 DNA: TGTGCCAGCAGTGCAGGGACAGACTCTGGAAACACCATATATTTT
CDR3 protein: CASSAGTDSGNTIYF
D gene: TRBD1
clone size: .
V gene: TRBV6-1
J gene: TRBJ1-3

CDR3 DNA: TGTGCCAGCAGCTTGTTTGCAGACAATCAGCCCCAGCATTTT
CDR3 protein: CASSLFADNQPQHF
D gene: .
clone size: .
V gene: TRBV5-5
J gene: TRBJ1-5

CDR3 DNA: TGTGCCAGCAGTTCCGGGAATAACTATGGCTACACCTTC
CDR3 protein: CASSSGNNYGYTF
D gene: .
clone size: .
V gene: TRBV6-4
J gene: TRBJ1-2

CDR3 DNA: TGTGCCAGCAGCCAAAGCTCGTTCAATGAGCAGTTCTTC
CDR3 protein: CASSQSSFNEQFF
D gene: .
clone size: few
V gene: TRBV4-2
J gene: TRBJ2-1

CDR3 DNA: TGTGCCAGCAGCTCTATCTCCGGCCCGAGGAATGAAGCTTTCTTT
CDR3 protein: CASSSISGPRNEAFF
D gene: .
clone size: .
V gene: TRBV9
J gene: TRBJ1-1

CDR3 DNA: TGTGCCAGCAGCTTCTTGAGCGGGAGGGCCCTACTTCGGTACTTC
CDR3 protein: CASSFLSGRALLRYF
D gene: TRBD2
clone size: few
V gene: TRBV11-2
J gene: TRBJ2-7

CDR3 DNA: TGTGCCTGGATAAAACAGGGTCTCCCTAACTATAATTCACCCCTCCACTTT
CDR3 protein: CAWIKQGLPNYNSPLHF
D gene: .
clone size: .
V gene: TRBV30
J gene: TRBJ1-6

CDR3 DNA: TGTGCCAGCAGTATATGGGGGAGTCAGCCCCAGCATTTT
CDR3 protein: CASSIWGSQPQHF
D gene: .
clone size: .
V gene: TRBV28
J gene: TRBJ1-5

CDR3 DNA: TGCGCCAGCAGCCCTGCCACGGCAGGACGGACACCATACGAGCAGTACTTC
CDR3 protein: CASSPATAGRTPYEQYF
D gene: .
clone size: .
V gene: TRBV4-1
J gene: TRBJ2-7

CDR3 DNA: TGTGCCAGCAGACAGGTCGATGGCAATCAGCCCCAGCATTTT
CDR3 protein: CASRQVDGNQPQHF
D gene: .
clone size: .
V gene: TRBV2
J gene: TRBJ1-5

CDR3 DNA: TGCAGCGTAAGCGGGGGGTTCTTC
CDR3 protein: CSVSGGFF
D gene: TRBD2
clone size: .
V gene: TRBV29-1
J gene: TRBJ2-4

CDR3 DNA: TGTGCCATCCGGGACAGGCCCATCACTGAAGCTTTCTTT
CDR3 protein: CAIRDRPITEAFF
D gene: TRBD1
clone size: .
V gene: TRBV10-3
J gene: TRBJ1-1

CDR3 DNA: TGCAGCGCCCGCGCCGATACTGGGGCCAACGTCCTGACTTTC
CDR3 protein: CSARADTGANVLTF
D gene: .
clone size: .
V gene: TRBV29-1
J gene: TRBJ2-6

CDR3 DNA: TGCGCCAGCAGCTTGAATAGTGCGGGGGGTAGGTACGAGCAGTACTTC
CDR3 protein: CASSLNSAGGRYEQYF
D gene: TRBD2
clone size: .
V gene: TRBV5-1
J gene: TRBJ2-7

CDR3 DNA: TGTGCCAGCAGTTTAGACACGACGAGCACAGATACGCAGTATTTT
CDR3 protein: CASSLDTTSTDTQYF
D gene: .
clone size: .
V gene: TRBV27
J gene: TRBJ2-3

CDR3 DNA: TGTGCCAGCAGTTGGACTAGCGGGGGGACAGATACGCAGTATTTT
CDR3 protein: CASSWTSGGTDTQYF
D gene: TRBD2
clone size: .
V gene: TRBV6-1
J gene: TRBJ2-3

CDR3 DNA: TGTGCCAGCAGCCCGCAGAGGACTGAAGCTTTCTTT
CDR3 protein: CASSPQRTEAFF
D gene: .
clone size: few
V gene: TRBV11-2
J gene: TRBJ1-1

CDR3 DNA: TGTGCCAGCAGTTTACGGGGGGACAGGGGCCAAGAGACCCAGTACTTC
CDR3 protein: CASSLRGDRGQETQYF
D gene: TRBD1
clone size: .
V gene: TRBV6-5
J gene: TRBJ2-5

CDR3 DNA: TGTGCCAGCAGCCCCGAGGCGGGGAGTTCAGAGACCCAGTACTTC
CDR3 protein: CASSPEAGSSETQYF
D gene: .
clone size: .
V gene: TRBV6-4
J gene: TRBJ2-5

CDR3 DNA: TGTGCTAGTGGTTCGGGGGGGGAGCTGTTTTTT
CDR3 protein: CASGSGGELFF
D gene: .
clone size: .
V gene: TRBV12-5
J gene: TRBJ2-2

CDR3 DNA: TGTGCCAGCTCACCACCGGACAGGCCGAACACTGAAGCTTTCTTT
CDR3 protein: CASSPPDRPNTEAFF
D gene: TRBD1
clone size: .
V gene: TRBV18
J gene: TRBJ1-1

CDR3 DNA: TGTGCCAGCAGTCTGAGGGGGGGTAGCGGGGAGCAGTTCTTC
CDR3 protein: CASSLRGGSGEQFF
D gene: .
clone size: once
V gene: TRBV13
J gene: TRBJ2-1

CDR3 DNA: TGTGCCAGCAGTGGGGTAGCGGGCATGATGGGGGAGCAGTTCTTC
CDR3 protein: CASSGVAGMMGEQFF
D gene: TRBD2
clone size: .
V gene: TRBV6-1
J gene: TRBJ2-1

CDR3 DNA: TGTGCCAGTAGTATATCGGCGGGACAGCCCCAGCATTTT
CDR3 protein: CASSISAGQPQHF
D gene: .
clone size: .
V gene: TRBV19
J gene: TRBJ1-5

CDR3 DNA: TGTGCCAGCAGTGGAGTTCGCGGGGGTTACTACAATGAGCAGTTCTTC
CDR3 protein: CASSGVRGGYYNEQFF
D gene: TRBD2
clone size: .
V gene: TRBV2
J gene: TRBJ2-1